Listed below are T cell receptor beta chains from one sample, sequenced in a study of control samples from healthy donors and cancer patients. Using immunoSEQ multiplex PCR, the repertoire was profiled, and TCRdb retains in-frame clones only, with some absent. The sample holds tens of thousands of clones; around 84% are singletons and the top ten take under 40%. Sequencing was done on a sample of PBMCs. The receptors here all came from a man between 65 and 79 years old with lung cancer. The CDR3 runs from the conserved cysteine through the conserved F or W. A D gene is named only where the DNA matches it firmly. Rows give clone size only sometimes, using once, few, many, or a class for an expanded clone.

>TRBV27|NA|NA|TRBJ1-5
CASSPQGLGNQPQHF
TGTGCCAGCAGTCCGCAGGGGCTGGGCAATCAGCCCCAGCATTTT
>TRBV11-2|TRBD1|NA|TRBJ2-5
CASSLGGQGWETQYF
TGTGCCAGCAGCTTGGGAGGACAGGGGTGGGAGACCCAGTACTTC
>TRBV7-9|NA|once|TRBJ1-3
CASSFGGGNTIYF
TGTGCCAGCAGCTTCGGAGGTGGAAACACCATATATTTT
>TRBV5-4|TRBD2|NA|TRBJ2-3
CASSLDGGGKDTQYF
TGTGCCAGCAGCTTGGATGGGGGGGGGAAAGATACGCAGTATTTT
>TRBV24-1|TRBD1|NA|TRBJ2-3
CATSESDRGSDTQYF
TGTGCCACCAGTGAGTCGGACAGGGGATCTGATACGCAGTATTTT
>TRBV3-1/TRBV3-2|NA|NA|TRBJ2-2
CASSQVGGGAYTGELFF
TGTGCCAGCAGCCAAGTCGGTGGGGGGGCCTACACCGGGGAGCTGTTTTTT
>TRBV6-5|NA|NA|TRBJ1-2
CASSYSDALNYGYTF
TGTGCCAGCAGTTACTCGGACGCTCTTAACTATGGCTACACCTTC
>TRBV5-5|NA|NA|TRBJ2-1
CASSVGPGSYNEQFF
TGTGCCAGCAGCGTGGGCCCGGGCTCCTACAATGAGCAGTTCTTC
>TRBV10-1|NA|NA|TRBJ2-2
CASSERARTGELFF
TGCGCCAGCAGTGAGCGGGCGAGAACCGGGGAGCTGTTTTTT
>TRBV7-3|NA|NA|TRBJ1-2
CASSLTFPMGASDGYTF
TGTGCCAGCAGCTTAACGTTTCCAATGGGGGCGTCGGACGGCTACACCTTC
>TRBV25-1|TRBD2|NA|TRBJ2-5
CASSPSGGVGTQYF
TGTGCCAGCAGTCCCTCTGGGGGGGTTGGGACCCAGTACTTC
>TRBV5-8|NA|NA|TRBJ1-4
CASSFPATENEKLFF
TGTGCCAGCAGCTTCCCGGCGACGGAGAATGAAAAACTGTTTTTT
>TRBV7-9|NA|once|TRBJ1-6
CASSLGESPLHF
TGTGCCAGCAGCCTGGGGGAATCACCCCTCCACTTT
>TRBV4-3|NA|NA|TRBJ1-2
CGLVRGYTF
TGCGGTCTGGTTAGGGGCTACACCTTC
>TRBV3-1/TRBV3-2|TRBD2|NA|TRBJ2-7
CASSQVDRAGNSYEQYF
TGTGCCAGCAGCCAAGTGGATAGAGCGGGGAATTCCTACGAGCAGTACTTC
>TRBV6-5|NA|NA|TRBJ1-6
CASTQGLSNSPLHF
TGTGCCAGCACCCAGGGGCTGAGCAATTCACCCCTCCACTTT
>TRBV10-1|NA|NA|TRBJ2-7
CASSEGREQYF
TGCGCCAGCAGTGAGGGGAGGGAGCAGTACTTC
>TRBV28|NA|NA|TRBJ2-7
CASSSQLTETASYEQYF
TGTGCCAGCAGTTCACAGCTCACCGAGACAGCTAGCTACGAGCAGTACTTC
>TRBV11-2|TRBD1|NA|TRBJ2-3
CASSPFPGTGVSDTQYF
TGTGCCAGCAGCCCTTTTCCGGGGACAGGGGTATCGGATACGCAGTATTTT
>TRBV5-6|NA|NA|TRBJ2-3
CASSVQGSTDTQYF
TGTGCCAGCAGCGTACAGGGTAGCACAGATACGCAGTATTTT
>TRBV9|TRBD2|NA|TRBJ2-3
CASSPYPPLAGGPDTQYF
TGTGCCAGCAGCCCCTACCCCCCTCTAGCGGGGGGGCCAGATACGCAGTATTTT
>TRBV6-1|NA|once|TRBJ1-2
CASSELGPGYGYTF
TGTGCCAGCAGTGAACTAGGGCCAGGGTATGGCTACACCTTC
>TRBV5-5|NA|NA|TRBJ1-1
CASSLIGGAAEAFF
TGTGCCAGCAGCTTGATTGGGGGTGCCGCTGAAGCTTTCTTT
>TRBV12-2|NA|NA|TRBJ2-7
CASRLDMIGSTYEQYF
TGTGCAAGTCGCTTGGATATGATCGGCTCGACCTACGAGCAGTACTTC
>TRBV6-5|TRBD1|once|TRBJ2-7
CASSYGGQGTYEQYF
TGTGCCAGCAGTTACGGGGGACAGGGGACCTACGAGCAGTACTTC
>TRBV7-3|TRBD2|NA|TRBJ2-1
CASSRRGGGNNEQFF
TGTGCCAGCAGCCGCCGGGGCGGGGGTAACAATGAGCAGTTCTTC
>TRBV18|TRBD1|NA|TRBJ1-5
CASSSTGIEPQHF
TGTGCCAGCTCATCGACAGGGATAGAGCCCCAGCATTTT
>TRBV19|NA|NA|TRBJ1-2
CASSIRTPGPNYGYTF
TGTGCCAGTAGTATACGGACCCCGGGGCCAAACTATGGCTACACCTTC
>TRBV7-2|NA|few|TRBJ1-1
CASSFSSGGSSEAFF
TGTGCCAGCAGCTTTAGTTCTGGGGGTAGCTCTGAAGCTTTCTTT
>TRBV6-2/TRBV6-3|TRBD1|NA|TRBJ2-3
CASSSAPGTGDTDTQYF
TGTGCCAGCAGTTCCGCCCCGGGGACAGGGGACACAGATACGCAGTATTTT
>TRBV6-6|TRBD1|NA|TRBJ2-5
CASSRKGDRAAQETQYF
TGTGCCAGCAGTCGAAAAGGGGACAGGGCGGCCCAAGAGACCCAGTACTTC
>TRBV20-1|NA|NA|TRBJ2-5
CSAAEETQYF
TGCAGTGCTGCAGAAGAGACCCAGTACTTC
>TRBV5-5|NA|NA|TRBJ2-7
CASSSPVLSEQYF
TGTGCCAGCAGCTCTCCCGTATTAAGCGAGCAGTACTTC
>TRBV5-1|NA|NA|TRBJ1-5
CASSLDWGPNQPQHF
TGCGCCAGCAGCTTGGATTGGGGTCCCAATCAGCCCCAGCATTTT
>TRBV5-6|NA|NA|TRBJ2-3
CASSWGGGLYTDTQYF
TGTGCCAGCAGCTGGGGGGGCGGCCTTTACACAGATACGCAGTATTTT
>TRBV11-2|NA|NA|TRBJ2-3
CASSTGTPDTQYF
TGTGCCAGCAGCACCGGGACCCCGGATACGCAGTATTTT
>TRBV29-1|NA|NA|TRBJ2-1
CSGTGGGGYNEQFF
TGCAGCGGTACCGGGGGCGGGGGTTACAATGAGCAGTTCTTC
>TRBV7-9|TRBD1|once|TRBJ1-4
CASSTGDTSNEKLFF
TGTGCCAGCAGCACAGGGGACACTTCTAATGAAAAACTGTTTTTT
>TRBV7-2|TRBD1|NA|TRBJ1-2
CASSLPGQVYYGYTF
TGTGCCAGCAGCCTACCGGGACAGGTTTACTATGGCTACACCTTC
>TRBV5-1|TRBD2|NA|TRBJ2-2
CASSLVASSSGTNTGELFF
TGCGCCAGCAGCTTGGTCGCCTCGTCTAGCGGGACGAACACCGGGGAGCTGTTTTTT
>TRBV30|NA|NA|TRBJ1-5
CAWSPDPGQPQHF
TGTGCCTGGAGTCCCGACCCAGGTCAGCCCCAGCATTTT
>TRBV7-9|TRBD2|NA|TRBJ2-3
CASIRTSASTDTQYF
TGTGCCAGCATCAGGACTAGCGCTAGCACAGATACGCAGTATTTT
>TRBV28|NA|NA|TRBJ1-1
CASSFWEGGEAFF
TGTGCCAGCAGTTTCTGGGAGGGGGGTGAAGCTTTCTTT
>TRBV12-5|NA|NA|TRBJ2-3
CATRRDFTDTQYF
TGTGCTACCCGTAGGGACTTCACAGATACGCAGTATTTT
>TRBV5-1|TRBD1|NA|TRBJ2-7
CASSLELGTGRFVYEQYF
TGCGCCAGCAGCTTGGAACTCGGGACAGGGCGCTTCGTCTACGAGCAGTACTTC
>TRBV11-2|NA|NA|TRBJ2-2
CASSFLAGTGELFF
TGTGCCAGCAGCTTCTTGGCGGGAACCGGGGAGCTGTTTTTT